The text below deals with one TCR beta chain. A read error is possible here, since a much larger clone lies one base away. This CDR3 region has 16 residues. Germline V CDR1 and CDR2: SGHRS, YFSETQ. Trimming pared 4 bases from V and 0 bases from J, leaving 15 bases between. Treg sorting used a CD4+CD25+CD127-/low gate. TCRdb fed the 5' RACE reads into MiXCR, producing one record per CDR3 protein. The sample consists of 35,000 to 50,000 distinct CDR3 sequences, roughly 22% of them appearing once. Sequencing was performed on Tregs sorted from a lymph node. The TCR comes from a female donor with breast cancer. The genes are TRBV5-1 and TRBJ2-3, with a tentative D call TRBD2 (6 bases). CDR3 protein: CASSLNSGSSTDTQYF. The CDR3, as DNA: TGCGCCAGCAGCCTTAATAGCGGATCTAGCACAGATACGCAGTATTTT.